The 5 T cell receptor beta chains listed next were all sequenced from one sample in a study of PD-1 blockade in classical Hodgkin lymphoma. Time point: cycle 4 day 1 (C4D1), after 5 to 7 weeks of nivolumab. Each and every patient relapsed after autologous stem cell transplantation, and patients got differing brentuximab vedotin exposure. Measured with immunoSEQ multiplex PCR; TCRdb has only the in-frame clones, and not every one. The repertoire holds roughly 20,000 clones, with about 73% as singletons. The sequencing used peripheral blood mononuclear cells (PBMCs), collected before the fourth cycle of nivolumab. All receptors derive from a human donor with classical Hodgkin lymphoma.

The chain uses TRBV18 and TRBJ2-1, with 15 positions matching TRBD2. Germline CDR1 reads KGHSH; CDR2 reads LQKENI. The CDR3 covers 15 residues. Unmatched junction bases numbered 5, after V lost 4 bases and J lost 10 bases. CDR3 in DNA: TGTGCCAGCTCACGGGGACTAGCGGGAGGATTGGAGCAGTTCTTC. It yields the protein CASSRGLAGGLEQFF.

The CDR3 sequence is CASSQVNRGRPGANVLTF. The CDR3 DNA reads TGCGCCAGCAGCCAAGTGAACAGGGGGCGGCCTGGGGCCAACGTCCTGACTTTC. The chain uses TRBV4-1 and TRBJ2-6; the match to TRBD1 covers 9 bases. The CDR3 totals 18 residues. CDR1 and CDR2 (germline): MGHRA, YSYEKL. Trimming at V came to 1 base and at J to 2 bases, leaving 6 bases not matched to a gene.

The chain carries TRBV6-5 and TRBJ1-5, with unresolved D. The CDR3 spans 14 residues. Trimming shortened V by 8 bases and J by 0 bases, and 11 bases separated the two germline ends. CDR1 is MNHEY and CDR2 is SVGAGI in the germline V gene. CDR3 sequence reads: CASGAGDSNQPQHF. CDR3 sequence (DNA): TGTGCCAGCGGCGCCGGAGATAGCAATCAGCCCCAGCATTTT.

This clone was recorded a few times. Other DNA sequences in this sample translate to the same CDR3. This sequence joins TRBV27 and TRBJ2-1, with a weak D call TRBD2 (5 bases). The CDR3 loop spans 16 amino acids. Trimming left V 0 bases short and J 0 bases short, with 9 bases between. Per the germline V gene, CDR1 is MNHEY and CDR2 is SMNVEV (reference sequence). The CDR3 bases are TGTGCCAGCAGTTTATCTAGCGCATCCTCCTACAATGAGCAGTTCTTC. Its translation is CASSLSSASSYNEQFF.

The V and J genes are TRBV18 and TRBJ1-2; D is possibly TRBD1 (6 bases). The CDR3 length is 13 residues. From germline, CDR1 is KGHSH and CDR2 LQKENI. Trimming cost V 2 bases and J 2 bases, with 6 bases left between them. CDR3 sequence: CASSPDRNYGYTF. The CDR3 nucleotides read TGTGCCAGCTCACCAGACAGGAACTATGGCTACACCTTC.